The next 16 T cell receptor beta chains were all read from a single sample in a study of OX40 agonist ivuxolimab in advanced cancers. Clones were read by immunoSEQ multiplex PCR, and TCRdb kept only the in-frame ones, dropping some. Among approximately 130,000 clones listed, about nine tenths were seen once. Sample: CD4+ or CD8+ T cells sorted from blood, taken in a trial of the OX40 agonist ivuxolimab. The receptors originated from an adult with an advanced solid tumor such as melanoma, head and neck, liver or kidney cancer.

This sequence joins TRBV10-3 and TRBJ1-2, with unresolved D. Trimming removed 5 bases at V and 4 bases at J, with 11 bases between. From germline, CDR1 is ENHRY and CDR2 SYGVKD. The CDR3 runs to 13 residues. The CDR3 here is CAISQGYVYGYTF. In DNA, the CDR3 is TGTGCCATCAGTCAAGGGTATGTCTATGGCTACACCTTC.

The chain has TRBV9 and TRBJ2-5, with TRBD1 matching over 9 bases. The trim removed 4 bases at V and 6 bases at J, leaving 4 bases unmatched. Germline V gene lookup returns CDR1 SGDLS and CDR2 YYNGEE. The CDR3 runs to 13 residues. The CDR3 DNA reads as TGTGCCAGCAGCCGACAGGGGGTGCAGACCCAGTACTTC. Its protein product is CASSRQGVQTQYF. Combining the CDR3 with reference TRBV9 and TRBJ2-5 gives the whole variable domain DSGVTQTPKHLITATGQRVTLRCSPRSGDLSVYWYQQSLDQGLQFLIQYYNGEERAKGNILERFSAQQFPDLHSELNLSSLELGDSALYFCASSRQGVQTQYFGPGTRLLVL.

V and J are TRBV6-6 and TRBJ2-7; unclear D gene. Germline values: CDR1 MNHNY, CDR2 SVGAGI (reference sequence). Trimming took 3 bases from V and 3 from J, leaving 12 bases between them. The CDR3 sequence is 14 residues long. The CDR3: CASSYRMDGYEQYF. The DNA for the CDR3 is TGTGCCAGCAGTTATCGCATGGATGGCTACGAGCAGTACTTC.

The rearrangement joins TRBV28 to TRBJ2-7; possible D gene TRBD1, 6 bases. With 5 bases removed from V and 0 bases from J, the gap between germline ends came to 11 bases. Germline V gene sequence: CDR1 MDHEN, CDR2 SYDVKM. CDR3 length equals 14 residues. The CDR3 protein is CASSHGQNSYEQYF. In DNA form, the CDR3 reads TGTGCCAGCAGTCACGGACAGAACTCCTACGAGCAGTACTTC.

The chain has TRBV19 and TRBJ2-7, with D hard to call. The CDR3 contains 12 residues. Germline CDR1 and CDR2: LNHDA and SQIVND (reference sequence). Trimming stripped 3 bases from V and 6 bases from J, with 9 bases between. CDR3 amino acids: CASSILLGEQYF. As DNA, the CDR3 is TGTGCCAGTAGTATTCTTCTCGGCGAGCAGTACTTC.

V gene TRBV30 combines with J gene TRBJ2-1, with 9 bases aligning to TRBD2. V lost 1 base to trimming and J lost 9 bases; unmatched junction nucleotides: 7. This CDR3 contains 14 residues. Germline CDR1 is GTSNPN and CDR2 is SVGIG (reference sequence). CDR3: CAWSEGTSWSEQFF. The CDR3 coding sequence is TGTGCCTGGAGTGAGGGGACTAGCTGGAGTGAGCAGTTCTTC.

The genes are TRBV28 and TRBJ1-2; D possibly corresponds to TRBD1 (6 bases). Trimming removed 2 bases from V and 8 bases from J, with 18 bases in between. CDR1 is MDHEN, CDR2 SYDVKM, per germline. This CDR3 has 15 amino acids. DNA for the CDR3: TGTGCCAGCAGTTTAATAGCTCCGGACAGCCGAGGCTACACCTTC. Amino acid sequence: CASSLIAPDSRGYTF.

Here the CDR3 DNA reads TGTGCCAGCACGTACTTGACAGGGGAGAACTATGGCTACACCTTC. As protein: CASTYLTGENYGYTF. This sequence joins TRBV19 and TRBJ1-2; 8 bases agree with TRBD1. With 9 bases clipped from V and 2 bases from J, the junction kept 11 bases outside the gene matches. Germline V gene data show CDR1 as LNHDA and CDR2 as SQIVND (reference sequence). This CDR3 is 15 amino acids long. The full variable domain, in which reference TRBV19 and TRBJ1-2 provide the parts outside the CDR3, is DGGITQSPKYLFRKEGQNVTLSCEQNLNHDAMYWYRQDPGQGLRLIYYSQIVNDFQKGDIAEGYSVSREKKESFPLTVTSAQKNPTAFYLCASTYLTGENYGYTFGSGTRLTVV.

V and J are TRBV7-2 and TRBJ2-4; tentatively, D is TRBD2 (7 bases). Germline lookup yields CDR1 SGHTA and CDR2 FQGNSA. V lost 1 base and J 1 base, leaving 11 bases between the germline ends. The CDR3 extends over 16 amino acids. This CDR3 reads CASSLDRGAAKNIQYF. CDR3 coding DNA: TGTGCCAGCAGCTTAGATCGGGGGGCGGCCAAAAACATTCAGTACTTC.

The rearrangement joins TRBV9 to TRBJ1-2; 7 positions agree with TRBD1. The CDR3 is made up of 16 amino acids. Trimming took 4 bases from V and 7 from J; bases not matched to a gene: 16. Per the germline V gene, CDR1 is SGDLS and CDR2 is YYNGEE. The CDR3 nucleotides read TGTGCCAGCAGCACAACGCCGACAGGGACCGCCGTTGGCTACACCTTC. Amino acid sequence: CASSTTPTGTAVGYTF.

This chain joins TRBV29-1 and TRBJ2-1, with 9 bases lining up with TRBD1. Germline CDR1 SQVTM, CDR2 ANQGSEA. J gave up 9 bases and V 6 bases, and 9 bases lay outside the gene matches. The CDR3 length is 13 residues. The CDR3 DNA sequence: TGCAGCGTCGGAGGACAGGGGCCGAGTGAGCAGTTCTTC. It yields the protein CSVGGQGPSEQFF.

This chain connects TRBV10-3 to TRBJ1-6, with D possibly matching TRBD1 (5 bases). V lost 8 bases to trimming and J lost 6 bases, with 14 bases between them. CDR1 is ENHRY and CDR2 is SYGVKD in the germline V gene. The CDR3 loop spans 14 amino acids. CDR3 region: CAISEGRVNSPLHF. CDR3 DNA sequence: TGTGCCATCTCCGAGGGGAGGGTTAATTCACCCCTCCACTTT.

The genes are TRBV27 and TRBJ1-1; unclear D gene. Trimming stripped 2 bases from V and 5 bases from J, with 9 bases between. The CDR3 is 13 amino acids. CDR1 MNHEY and CDR2 SMNVEV come from the germline V gene (reference sequence). The CDR3 is CASSLEIRTEAFF. CDR3 in DNA: TGTGCCAGCAGTTTAGAAATAAGGACTGAAGCTTTCTTT.

J is TRBJ2-7 and V is TRBV7-2; 7 positions match TRBD2. This CDR3 has 16 amino acids. Germline loops: CDR1 SGHTA, CDR2 FQGNSA. V was pared by 0 bases and J by 5 bases, with 10 bases of the junction left unmatched. CDR3 in DNA: TGTGCCAGCAGCTTAGCGGGAGGGCCCGTTACCCACGAGCAGTACTTC. It is translated as CASSLAGGPVTHEQYF.

Comment on this clone: Relative to the germline gene, one junction end is altered; a read error may explain this. The chain recombines TRBV15 with TRBJ2-3; tentative D call: TRBD2 (6 bases). CDR3 size: 14 residues. Looked up from germline, CDR1 is LNHNV and CDR2 is YYDKDF (reference sequence). CDR3 sequence reads: CATSRPHRGGKADF. DNA for the CDR3: TGTGCCACCAGCAGGCCTCACCGGGGCGGGAAGGCGGATTTT.

The count of this clone is one. This rearrangement joins TRBV9 to TRBJ2-3, with 8 bases matching TRBD2. This CDR3 region has 15 residues. With V trimmed by 3 bases and J by 2 bases, 5 bases remained unmatched. Germline CDR1 and CDR2: SGDLS and YYNGEE. The CDR3 sequence is CASSATSGLTDTQYF. The CDR3 bases are TGTGCCAGCAGCGCTACTAGCGGACTCACAGATACGCAGTATTTT.